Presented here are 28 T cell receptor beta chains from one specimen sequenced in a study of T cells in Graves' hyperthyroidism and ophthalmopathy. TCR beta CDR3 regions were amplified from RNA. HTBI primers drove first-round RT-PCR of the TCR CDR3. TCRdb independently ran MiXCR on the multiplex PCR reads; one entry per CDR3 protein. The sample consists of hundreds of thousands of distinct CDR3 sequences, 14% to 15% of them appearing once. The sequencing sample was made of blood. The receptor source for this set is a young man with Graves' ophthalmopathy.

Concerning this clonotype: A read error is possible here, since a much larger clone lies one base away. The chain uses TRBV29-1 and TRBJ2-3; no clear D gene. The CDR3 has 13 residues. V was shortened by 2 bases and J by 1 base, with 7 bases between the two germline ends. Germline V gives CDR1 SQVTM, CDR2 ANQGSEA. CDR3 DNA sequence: TGCAGCGTTGAACGGACCGGCACAGATACGCAGTATTTT. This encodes CSVERTGTDTQYF.

The CDR3 coding sequence is TGTGCCACCAGTGATTTGGGCGGGGGGATCAATGAGCAGTTCTTC. Residues: CATSDLGGGINEQFF. The chain combines TRBV24-1 with TRBJ2-1; the match to TRBD2 covers 8 bases. CDR1 is KGHDR and CDR2 is SFDVKD in the germline V gene. This CDR3 is 15 amino acids long. V was clipped by 0 bases and J by 6 bases; unmatched bases: 3.

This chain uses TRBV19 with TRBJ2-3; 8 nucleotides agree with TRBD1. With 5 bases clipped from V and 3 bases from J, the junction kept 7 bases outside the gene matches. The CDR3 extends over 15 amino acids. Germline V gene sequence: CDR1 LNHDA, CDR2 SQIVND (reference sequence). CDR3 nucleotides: TGTGCCAGTAGTTTTACACAGGGGGTGACAGATACGCAGTATTTT. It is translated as CASSFTQGVTDTQYF.

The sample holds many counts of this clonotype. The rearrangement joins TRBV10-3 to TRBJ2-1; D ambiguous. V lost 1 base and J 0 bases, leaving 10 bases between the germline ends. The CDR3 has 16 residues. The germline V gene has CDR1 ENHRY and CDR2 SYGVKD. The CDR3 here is CAISELDETSYNEQFF. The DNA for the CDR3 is TGTGCCATCAGTGAGTTGGACGAGACCTCCTACAATGAGCAGTTCTTC.

The CDR3 sequence: CASSVGGGTGSEKLFF. The CDR3 DNA reads as TGTGCCAGCAGCGTAGGGGGGGGGACAGGGAGTGAAAAACTGTTTTTT. This chain connects TRBV9 to TRBJ1-4; TRBD1 matches at 9 bases. CDR3 length equals 16 residues. V lost 0 bases and J lost 7; bases outside the gene matches: 7. CDR1 is SGDLS and CDR2 is YYNGEE in the germline V gene.

CDR3 sequence: CASSIPSGGGAFYEQFF. CDR3 DNA: TGTGCCAGTAGTATACCTAGCGGGGGGGGTGCCTTTTATGAGCAGTTCTTC. The J gene is TRBJ2-1, the V gene TRBV19, with 12 bases fitting TRBD2. Germline V lookup: CDR1 LNHDA, CDR2 SQIVND (reference sequence). This CDR3 region has 17 residues. The V and J ends lost 2 bases and 8 bases, in that order; junction bases with no gene match: 10.

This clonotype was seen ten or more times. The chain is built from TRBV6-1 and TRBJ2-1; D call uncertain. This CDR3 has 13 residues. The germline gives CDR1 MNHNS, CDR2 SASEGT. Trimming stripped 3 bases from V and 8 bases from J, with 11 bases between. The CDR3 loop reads CASSEITGDEQFF. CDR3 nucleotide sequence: TGTGCCAGCAGTGAGATTACGGGTGATGAGCAGTTCTTC.

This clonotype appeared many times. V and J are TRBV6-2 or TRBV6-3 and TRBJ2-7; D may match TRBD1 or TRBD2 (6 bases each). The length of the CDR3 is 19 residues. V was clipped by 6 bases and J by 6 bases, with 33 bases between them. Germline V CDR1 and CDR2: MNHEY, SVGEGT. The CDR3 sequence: CASSYLVREGGDRYGEQYF. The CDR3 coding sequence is TGTGCCAGCAGCTACCTGGTCCGAGAGGGGGGAGACCGGTACGGCGAGCAGTACTTC.

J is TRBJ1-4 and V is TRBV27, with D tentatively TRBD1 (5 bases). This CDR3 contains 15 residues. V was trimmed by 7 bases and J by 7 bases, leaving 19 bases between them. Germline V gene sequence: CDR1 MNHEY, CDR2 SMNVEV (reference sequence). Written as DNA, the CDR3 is TGTGCCAGCACCCATAGGGGACCGGGGAGTGAAAAACTGTTTTTT. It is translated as CASTHRGPGSEKLFF.

CDR3 in amino acids: CSASGLAVEQYF. The CDR3 bases are TGCAGTGCGTCGGGACTAGCAGTCGAGCAGTACTTC. The chain uses TRBV20-1 and TRBJ2-7, with 9 bases matching TRBD2. The V gene end was trimmed by 6 bases and the J gene end by 6 bases; junction bases not matched to a gene: 6. This CDR3 contains 12 residues. CDR1 DFQATT and CDR2 SNEGSKA come from the germline V gene (reference sequence).

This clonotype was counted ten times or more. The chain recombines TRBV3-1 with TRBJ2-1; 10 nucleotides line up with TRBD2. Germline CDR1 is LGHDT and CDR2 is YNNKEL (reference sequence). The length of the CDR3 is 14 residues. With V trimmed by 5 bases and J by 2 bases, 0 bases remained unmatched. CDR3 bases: TGTGCCAGCAGCACTAGCGGGACCTACAATGAGCAGTTCTTC. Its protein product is CASSTSGTYNEQFF.

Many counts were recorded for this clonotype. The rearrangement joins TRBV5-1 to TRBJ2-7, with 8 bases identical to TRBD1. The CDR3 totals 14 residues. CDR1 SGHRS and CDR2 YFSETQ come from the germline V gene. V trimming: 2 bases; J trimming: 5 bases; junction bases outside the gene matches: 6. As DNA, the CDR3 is TGCGCCAGCAGCTTCAGGGGGCCTAGTGACGAGCAGTACTTC. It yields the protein CASSFRGPSDEQYF.

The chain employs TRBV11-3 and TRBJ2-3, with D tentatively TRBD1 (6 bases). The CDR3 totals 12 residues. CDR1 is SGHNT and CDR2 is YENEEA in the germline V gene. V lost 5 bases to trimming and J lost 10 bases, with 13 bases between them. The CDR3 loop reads CASSEQTGSQYF. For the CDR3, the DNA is TGTGCCAGCAGCGAACAGACAGGCTCGCAGTATTTT.

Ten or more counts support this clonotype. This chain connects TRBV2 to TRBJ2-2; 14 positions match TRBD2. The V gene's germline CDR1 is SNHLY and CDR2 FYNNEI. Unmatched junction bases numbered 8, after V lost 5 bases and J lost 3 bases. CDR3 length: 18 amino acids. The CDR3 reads CASSLTTSGRADTGELFF. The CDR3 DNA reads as TGTGCCAGCAGTTTAACGACTAGCGGGAGGGCCGACACCGGGGAGCTGTTTTTT.

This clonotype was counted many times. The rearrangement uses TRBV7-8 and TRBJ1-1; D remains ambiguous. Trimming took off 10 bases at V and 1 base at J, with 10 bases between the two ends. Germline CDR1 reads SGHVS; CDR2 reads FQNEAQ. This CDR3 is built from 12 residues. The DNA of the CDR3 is TGTGCCACCTCCCGCCCGAACACTGAAGCTTTCTTT. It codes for CATSRPNTEAFF.

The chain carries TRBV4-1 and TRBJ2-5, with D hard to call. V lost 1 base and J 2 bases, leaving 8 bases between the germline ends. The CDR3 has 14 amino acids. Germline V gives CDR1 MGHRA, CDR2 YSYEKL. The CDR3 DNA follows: TGCGCCAGCAGCCAAGTTCAGCGACAAGAGACCCAGTACTTC. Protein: CASSQVQRQETQYF.

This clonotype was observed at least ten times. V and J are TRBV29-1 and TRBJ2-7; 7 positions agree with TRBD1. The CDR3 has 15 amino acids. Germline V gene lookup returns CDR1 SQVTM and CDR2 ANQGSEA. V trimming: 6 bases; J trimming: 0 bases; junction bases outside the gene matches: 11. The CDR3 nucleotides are TGCAGCGTCCAATCGAAGGACAGGCCCTCCTACGAGCAGTACTTC. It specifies CSVQSKDRPSYEQYF.

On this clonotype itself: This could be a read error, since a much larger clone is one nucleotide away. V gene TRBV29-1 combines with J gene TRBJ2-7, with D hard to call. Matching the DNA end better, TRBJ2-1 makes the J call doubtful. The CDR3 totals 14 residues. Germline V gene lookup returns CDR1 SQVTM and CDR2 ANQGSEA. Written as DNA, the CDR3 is TGCAGCGTTGCCGGACGCCTGAGCTCCTACGAGCAGTTCTTC. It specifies CSVAGRLSSYEQFF.

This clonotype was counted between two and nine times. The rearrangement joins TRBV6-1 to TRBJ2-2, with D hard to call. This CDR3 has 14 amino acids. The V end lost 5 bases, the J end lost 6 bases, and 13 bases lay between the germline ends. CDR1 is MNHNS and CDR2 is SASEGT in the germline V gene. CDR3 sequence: CASSITPLAGELFF. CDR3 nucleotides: TGTGCCAGCAGTATCACACCCCTGGCCGGGGAGCTGTTTTTT.

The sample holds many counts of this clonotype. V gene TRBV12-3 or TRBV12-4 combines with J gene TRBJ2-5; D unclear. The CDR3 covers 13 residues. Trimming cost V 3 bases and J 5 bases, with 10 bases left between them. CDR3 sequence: CASSFGVSETQYF. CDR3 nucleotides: TGTGCCAGCAGTTTTGGGGTTTCGGAGACCCAGTACTTC.

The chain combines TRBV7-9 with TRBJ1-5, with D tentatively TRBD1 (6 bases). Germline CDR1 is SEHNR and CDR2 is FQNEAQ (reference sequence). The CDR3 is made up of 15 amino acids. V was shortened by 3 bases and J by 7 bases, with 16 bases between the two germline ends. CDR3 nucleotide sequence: TGTGCCAGCAGCTTCGGGGGCTATTTTGGGCAGCCCCAGCATTTT. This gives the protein CASSFGGYFGQPQHF.

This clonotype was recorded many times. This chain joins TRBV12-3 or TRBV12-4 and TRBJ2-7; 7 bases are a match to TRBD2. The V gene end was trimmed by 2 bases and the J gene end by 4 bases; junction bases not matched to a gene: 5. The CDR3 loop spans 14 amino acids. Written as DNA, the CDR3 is TGTGCCAGCAGTTTATCAAGGGGAGGGTACGAGCAGTACTTC. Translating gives CASSLSRGGYEQYF.

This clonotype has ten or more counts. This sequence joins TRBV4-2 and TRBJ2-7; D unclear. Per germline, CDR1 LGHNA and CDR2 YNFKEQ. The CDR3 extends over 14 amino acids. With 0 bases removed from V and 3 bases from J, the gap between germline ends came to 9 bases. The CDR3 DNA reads TGTGCCAGCAGCCAAGATTACTTCTTCTACGAGCAGTACTTC. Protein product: CASSQDYFFYEQYF.

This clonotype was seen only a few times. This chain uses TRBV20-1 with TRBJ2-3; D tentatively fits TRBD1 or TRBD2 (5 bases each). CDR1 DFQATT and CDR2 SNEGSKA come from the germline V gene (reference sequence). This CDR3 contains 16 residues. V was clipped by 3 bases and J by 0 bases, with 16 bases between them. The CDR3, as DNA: TGCAGTGCTAGTGGGTGGGGCGGGCCTAGCACAGATACGCAGTATTTT. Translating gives CSASGWGGPSTDTQYF.

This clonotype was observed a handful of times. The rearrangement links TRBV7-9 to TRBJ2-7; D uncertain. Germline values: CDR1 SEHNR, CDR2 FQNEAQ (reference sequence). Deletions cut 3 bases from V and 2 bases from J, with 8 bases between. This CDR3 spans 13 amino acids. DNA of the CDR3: TGTGCCAGCAGCTTTCTACCTCCCTACGAGCAGTACTTC. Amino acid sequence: CASSFLPPYEQYF.

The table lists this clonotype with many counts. CDR3 sequence: CAWVTAGLNTEAFF. The DNA for the CDR3 is TGTGCCTGGGTCACCGCCGGGCTGAACACTGAAGCTTTCTTT. The chain employs TRBV30 and TRBJ1-1; D call uncertain. Germline CDR1 reads GTSNPN; CDR2 reads SVGIG (reference sequence). The germline V and J ends were trimmed by 5 bases and 0 bases, with 13 bases remaining between them. The CDR3 has 14 amino acids.

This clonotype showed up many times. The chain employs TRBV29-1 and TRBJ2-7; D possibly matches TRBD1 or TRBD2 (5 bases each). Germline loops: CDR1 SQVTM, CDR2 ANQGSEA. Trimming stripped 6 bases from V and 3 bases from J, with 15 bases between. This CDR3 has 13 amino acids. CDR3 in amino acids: CSVPGWGNYEQYF. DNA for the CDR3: TGCAGCGTCCCAGGATGGGGGAACTACGAGCAGTACTTC.

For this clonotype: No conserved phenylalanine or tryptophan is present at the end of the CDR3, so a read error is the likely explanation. The CDR3 DNA sequence: TGTGCCAGCAGTTTAGCTCTCAGTTGGAACACCGGGGAGCTGTTTCTT. It yields the protein CASSLALSWNTGELFL. The genes are TRBV27 and TRBJ2-2, with D unresolved. This CDR3 spans 16 amino acids. Trimming pared 2 bases from V and 1 base from J, leaving 11 bases between. From germline, CDR1 is MNHEY and CDR2 SMNVEV (reference sequence).